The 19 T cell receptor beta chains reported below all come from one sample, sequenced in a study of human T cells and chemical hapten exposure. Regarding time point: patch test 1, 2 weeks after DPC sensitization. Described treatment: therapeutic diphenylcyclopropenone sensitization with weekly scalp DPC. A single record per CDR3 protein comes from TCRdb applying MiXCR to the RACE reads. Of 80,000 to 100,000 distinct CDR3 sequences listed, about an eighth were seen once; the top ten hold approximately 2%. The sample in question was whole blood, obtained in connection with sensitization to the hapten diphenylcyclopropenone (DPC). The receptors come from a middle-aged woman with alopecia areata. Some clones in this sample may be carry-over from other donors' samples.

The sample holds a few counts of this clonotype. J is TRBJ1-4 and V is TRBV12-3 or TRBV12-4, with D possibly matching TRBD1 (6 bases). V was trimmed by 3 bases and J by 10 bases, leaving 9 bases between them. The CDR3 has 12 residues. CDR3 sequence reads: CASSFIGGKLFF. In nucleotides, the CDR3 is TGTGCCAGCAGTTTTATAGGGGGAAAACTGTTTTTT.

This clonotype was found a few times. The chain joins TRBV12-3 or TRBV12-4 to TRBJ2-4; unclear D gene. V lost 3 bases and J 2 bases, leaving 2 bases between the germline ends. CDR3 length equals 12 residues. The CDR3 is CASSFTKNIQYF. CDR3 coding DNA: TGTGCCAGCAGTTTTACCAAAAACATTCAGTACTTC.

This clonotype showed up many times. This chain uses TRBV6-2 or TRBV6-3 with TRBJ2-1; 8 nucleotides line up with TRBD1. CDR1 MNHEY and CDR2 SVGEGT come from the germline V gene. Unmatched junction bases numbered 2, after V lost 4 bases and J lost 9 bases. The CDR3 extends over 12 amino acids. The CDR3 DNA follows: TGTGCCAGCAGTTTCGGACAGGGTGAGCAGTTCTTC. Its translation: CASSFGQGEQFF.

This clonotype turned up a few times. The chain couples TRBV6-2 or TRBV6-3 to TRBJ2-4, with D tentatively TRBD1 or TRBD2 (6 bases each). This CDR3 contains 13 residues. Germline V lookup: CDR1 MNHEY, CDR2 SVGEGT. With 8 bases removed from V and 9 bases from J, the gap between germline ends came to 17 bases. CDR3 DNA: TGTGCCAGCGGACGGGGGCGAGGGGGCATTCAGTACTTC. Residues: CASGRGRGGIQYF.

DNA for the CDR3: TGTGCCAGCAGCGTAGGTTGGGGCCACCACACTGAAGCTTTCTTT. Translation: CASSVGWGHHTEAFF. J is TRBJ1-1 and V is TRBV9, with D perhaps TRBD1 (5 bases). V lost 0 bases, J lost 3 bases, and 12 bases lay in between. Germline V gene lookup returns CDR1 SGDLS and CDR2 YYNGEE. The CDR3 is 15 residues long.

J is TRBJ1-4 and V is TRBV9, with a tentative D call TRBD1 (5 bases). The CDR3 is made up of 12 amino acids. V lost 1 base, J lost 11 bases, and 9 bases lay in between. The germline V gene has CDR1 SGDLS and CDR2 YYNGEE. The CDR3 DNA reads TGTGCCAGCAGCGTACAGGGAGGGAAACTGTTTTTT. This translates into CASSVQGGKLFF.

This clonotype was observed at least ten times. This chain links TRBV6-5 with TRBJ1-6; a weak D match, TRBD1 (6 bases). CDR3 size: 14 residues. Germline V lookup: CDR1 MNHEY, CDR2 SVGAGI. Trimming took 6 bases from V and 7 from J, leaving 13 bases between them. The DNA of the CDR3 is TGTGCCAGCAGCCTGACAGGTCTCAATTCACCCCTCCACTTT. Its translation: CASSLTGLNSPLHF.

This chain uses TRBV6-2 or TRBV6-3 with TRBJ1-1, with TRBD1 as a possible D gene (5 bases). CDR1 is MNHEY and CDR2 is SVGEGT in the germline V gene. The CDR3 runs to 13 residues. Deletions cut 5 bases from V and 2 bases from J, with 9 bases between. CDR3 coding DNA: TGTGCCAGCAGTCGACAGCGAAACACTGAAGCTTTCTTT. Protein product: CASSRQRNTEAFF.

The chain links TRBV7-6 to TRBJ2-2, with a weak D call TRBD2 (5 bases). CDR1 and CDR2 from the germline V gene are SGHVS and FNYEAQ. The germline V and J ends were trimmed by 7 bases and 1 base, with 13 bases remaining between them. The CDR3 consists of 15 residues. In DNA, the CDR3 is TGTGCCAGCAAGGAGGCAGAGGGGAACACCGGGGAGCTGTTTTTT. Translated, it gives CASKEAEGNTGELFF.

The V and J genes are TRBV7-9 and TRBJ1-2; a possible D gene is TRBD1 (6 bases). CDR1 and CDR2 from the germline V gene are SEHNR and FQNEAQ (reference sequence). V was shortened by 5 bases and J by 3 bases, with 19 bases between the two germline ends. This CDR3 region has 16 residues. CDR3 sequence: CASSPQGGRGDYGYTF. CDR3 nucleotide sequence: TGTGCCAGCAGCCCGCAAGGGGGACGTGGGGACTATGGCTACACCTTC.

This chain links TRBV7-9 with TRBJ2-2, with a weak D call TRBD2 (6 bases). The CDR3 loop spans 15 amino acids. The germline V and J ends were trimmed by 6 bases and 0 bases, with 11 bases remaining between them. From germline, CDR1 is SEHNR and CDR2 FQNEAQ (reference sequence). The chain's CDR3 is CASRKGLANTGELFF. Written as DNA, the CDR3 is TGTGCCAGCAGGAAGGGACTGGCGAACACCGGGGAGCTGTTTTTT.

This CDR3 is CASSYSLAGGQDTQYF. The CDR3 DNA reads as TGTGCCAGCAGTTACTCACTAGCGGGAGGGCAAGATACGCAGTATTTT. The chain joins TRBV6-2 or TRBV6-3 to TRBJ2-3, with 13 bases identical to TRBD2. Germline CDR1 is MNHEY and CDR2 is SVGEGT. This CDR3 is built from 16 residues. Losses at the gene ends were 0 bases for V and 5 bases for J; bases not matched to a gene: 2.

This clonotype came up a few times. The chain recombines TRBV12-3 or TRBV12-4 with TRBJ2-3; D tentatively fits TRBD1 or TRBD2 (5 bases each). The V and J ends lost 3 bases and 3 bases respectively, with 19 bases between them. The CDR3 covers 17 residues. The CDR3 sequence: CASSFYGTQARTDTQYF. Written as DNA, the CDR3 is TGTGCCAGCAGTTTTTACGGGACGCAAGCAAGGACAGATACGCAGTATTTT.

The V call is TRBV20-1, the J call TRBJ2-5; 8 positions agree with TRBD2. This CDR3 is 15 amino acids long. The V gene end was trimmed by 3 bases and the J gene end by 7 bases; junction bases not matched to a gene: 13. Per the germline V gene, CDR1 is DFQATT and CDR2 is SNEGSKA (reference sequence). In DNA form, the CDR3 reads TGCAGTGCTAGTCAAAAGCGGGAGAGCCTTAGGACCCAGTACTTC. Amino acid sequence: CSASQKRESLRTQYF.

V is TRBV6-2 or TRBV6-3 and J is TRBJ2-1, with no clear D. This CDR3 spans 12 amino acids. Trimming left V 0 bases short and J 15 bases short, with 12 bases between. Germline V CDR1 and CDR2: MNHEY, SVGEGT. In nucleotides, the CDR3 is TGTGCCAGCAGTTACTCGGAACTTCCACGGTTCTTC. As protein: CASSYSELPRFF.

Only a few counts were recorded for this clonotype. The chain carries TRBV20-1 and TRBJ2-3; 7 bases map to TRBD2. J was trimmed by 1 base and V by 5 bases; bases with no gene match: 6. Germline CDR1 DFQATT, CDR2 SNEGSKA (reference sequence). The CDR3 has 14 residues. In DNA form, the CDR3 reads TGCAGTGCTCGATCTAGCGGCGGCACAGATACGCAGTATTTT. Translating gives CSARSSGGTDTQYF.

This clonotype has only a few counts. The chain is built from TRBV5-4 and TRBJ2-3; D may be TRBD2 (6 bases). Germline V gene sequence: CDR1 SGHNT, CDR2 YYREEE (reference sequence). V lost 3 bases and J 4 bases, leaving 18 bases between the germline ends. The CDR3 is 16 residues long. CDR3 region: CASSSTSFGSADTQYF. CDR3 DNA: TGTGCCAGCAGCTCGACTTCCTTCGGGAGTGCAGATACGCAGTATTTT.

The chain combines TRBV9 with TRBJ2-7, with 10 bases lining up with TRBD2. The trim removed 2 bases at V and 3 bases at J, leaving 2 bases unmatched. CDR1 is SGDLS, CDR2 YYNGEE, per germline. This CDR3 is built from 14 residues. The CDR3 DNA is TGTGCCAGCAGCGTTTCTAGCGGGAGCTACGAGCAGTACTTC. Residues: CASSVSSGSYEQYF.

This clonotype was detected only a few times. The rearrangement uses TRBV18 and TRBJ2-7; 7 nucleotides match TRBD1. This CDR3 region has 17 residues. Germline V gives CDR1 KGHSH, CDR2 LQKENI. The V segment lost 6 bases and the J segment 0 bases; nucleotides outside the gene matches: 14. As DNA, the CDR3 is TGTGCCAGCTCGCCTACCCCCGGGACAGAGTTCTCCTACGAGCAGTACTTC. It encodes CASSPTPGTEFSYEQYF.